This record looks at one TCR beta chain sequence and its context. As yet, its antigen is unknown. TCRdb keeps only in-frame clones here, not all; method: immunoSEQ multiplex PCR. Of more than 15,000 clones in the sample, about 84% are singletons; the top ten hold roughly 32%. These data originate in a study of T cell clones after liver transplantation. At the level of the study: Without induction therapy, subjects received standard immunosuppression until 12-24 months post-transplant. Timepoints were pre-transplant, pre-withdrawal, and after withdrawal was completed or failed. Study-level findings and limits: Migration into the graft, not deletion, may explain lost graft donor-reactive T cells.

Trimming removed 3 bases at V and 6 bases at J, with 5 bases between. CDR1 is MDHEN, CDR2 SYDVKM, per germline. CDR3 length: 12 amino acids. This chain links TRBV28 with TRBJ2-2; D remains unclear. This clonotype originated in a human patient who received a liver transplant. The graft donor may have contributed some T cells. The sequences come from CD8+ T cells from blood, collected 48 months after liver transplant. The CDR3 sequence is CASSFGPGELFF. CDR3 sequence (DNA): TGTGCCAGCAGTTTTGGGCCCGGGGAGCTGTTTTTT.